The rows below give T cell receptor beta chains drawn from one sample of a study of cytomegalovirus exposure and HLA in healthy donors. Using immunoSEQ multiplex PCR, the repertoire was profiled, and TCRdb retains in-frame clones only, with some absent. The repertoire has more than 110,000 clones, about 78% of them found once; the top ten carry 6.8%. The sample comprised PBMCs. The receptors were gathered from a man in his forties in good health and CMV-seropositive. Both conserved end residues are part of each CDR3. Fields, in order: CDR3 protein, CDR3 DNA, clone size, D gene, V gene, J gene. D genes are given only for firm matches. The size field is filled for only some rows; it gives once, few, many or a size class.

cdr3_aa: CASSEGVYQETQYF; cdr3_nt: TGTGCCAGCAGCGAAGGGGTCTACCAAGAGACCCAGTACTTC; clone_size: -; d_call: -; v_call: TRBV13; j_call: TRBJ2-5
cdr3_aa: CASSLAANEQYF; cdr3_nt: TGTGCCAGCAGCTTAGCGGCCAACGAGCAGTACTTC; clone_size: -; d_call: -; v_call: TRBV7-9; j_call: TRBJ2-7
cdr3_aa: CASSQGTGRRETQYF; cdr3_nt: TGCGCCAGCAGCCAGGGGACAGGGCGAAGAGAGACCCAGTACTTC; clone_size: -; d_call: TRBD1; v_call: TRBV4-1; j_call: TRBJ2-5
cdr3_aa: CASGLGLAGGPGNEQFF; cdr3_nt: TGCGCCAGCGGACTCGGACTAGCGGGAGGGCCGGGCAATGAGCAGTTCTTC; clone_size: -; d_call: TRBD2; v_call: TRBV5-1; j_call: TRBJ2-1
cdr3_aa: CASSWGQGDYEQYF; cdr3_nt: TGTGCCAGCAGCTGGGGACAGGGGGACTACGAGCAGTACTTC; clone_size: -; d_call: TRBD1; v_call: TRBV5-6; j_call: TRBJ2-7
cdr3_aa: CASSLGGTGELFF; cdr3_nt: TGTGCCAGCAGCTTAGGAGGGACCGGGGAGCTGTTTTTT; clone_size: -; d_call: -; v_call: TRBV7-9; j_call: TRBJ2-2
cdr3_aa: CASSLDLAGGPEQYF; cdr3_nt: TGTGCCAGCAGCTTAGATCTAGCGGGAGGGCCCGAGCAGTACTTC; clone_size: -; d_call: TRBD2; v_call: TRBV7-9; j_call: TRBJ2-7
cdr3_aa: CASSQESVAGGRFDEQYF; cdr3_nt: TGCGCCAGCAGCCAAGAGTCGGTAGCGGGGGGGCGTTTCGACGAGCAGTACTTC; clone_size: -; d_call: TRBD2; v_call: TRBV4-3; j_call: TRBJ2-7
cdr3_aa: CASSLGETETQYF; cdr3_nt: TGTGCCAGCAGTTTGGGAGAGACGGAGACCCAGTACTTC; clone_size: -; d_call: -; v_call: TRBV28; j_call: TRBJ2-5
cdr3_aa: CASSGRTGRFEAFF; cdr3_nt: TGTGCCAGTAGTGGTCGGACAGGGAGGTTTGAAGCTTTCTTT; clone_size: few; d_call: TRBD1; v_call: TRBV19; j_call: TRBJ1-1
cdr3_aa: CASTFRPDTQYF; cdr3_nt: TGTGCCAGCACCTTCCGTCCAGATACGCAGTATTTT; clone_size: -; d_call: -; v_call: TRBV7-9; j_call: TRBJ2-3
cdr3_aa: CASSVYPGQGKETQYF; cdr3_nt: TGTGCCAGTAGTGTTTACCCGGGACAGGGAAAAGAGACCCAGTACTTC; clone_size: -; d_call: TRBD1; v_call: TRBV19; j_call: TRBJ2-5
cdr3_aa: CASSYSREGKNIQYF; cdr3_nt: TGTGCCAGCAGTTACTCCAGGGAGGGGAAAAACATTCAGTACTTC; clone_size: once; d_call: TRBD2; v_call: TRBV6-5; j_call: TRBJ2-4
cdr3_aa: CASSWTDTGYTF; cdr3_nt: TGTGCCAGCAGCTGGACGGACACTGGCTACACCTTC; clone_size: once; d_call: -; v_call: TRBV11-3; j_call: TRBJ1-2
cdr3_aa: CASGLILLDRDESNQPQHF; cdr3_nt: TGTGCTAGTGGCCTCATTTTGTTGGACAGGGATGAGAGCAATCAGCCCCAGCATTTT; clone_size: -; d_call: TRBD1; v_call: TRBV12-5; j_call: TRBJ1-5
cdr3_aa: CASSASGRGQNEQFF; cdr3_nt: TGCGCCAGCAGCGCTAGCGGGAGGGGTCAAAATGAGCAGTTCTTC; clone_size: -; d_call: TRBD2; v_call: TRBV5-1; j_call: TRBJ2-1
cdr3_aa: CASSEGQSTDTQYF; cdr3_nt: TGTGCCAGCAGTGAGGGACAGAGCACAGATACGCAGTATTTT; clone_size: few; d_call: TRBD1; v_call: TRBV6-4; j_call: TRBJ2-3
cdr3_aa: CASSLVSGVVTGANVLTF; cdr3_nt: TGCGCCAGCAGCTTGGTTTCGGGGGTAGTAACCGGGGCCAACGTCCTGACTTTC; clone_size: once; d_call: -; v_call: TRBV5-1; j_call: TRBJ2-6
cdr3_aa: CASSDAGTGYEQYF; cdr3_nt: TGCGCCAGCAGCGACGCCGGGACAGGGTACGAGCAGTACTTC; clone_size: -; d_call: TRBD1; v_call: TRBV4-3; j_call: TRBJ2-7
cdr3_aa: CATSERRVTRWEQYF; cdr3_nt: TGTGCCACCAGCGAAAGAAGGGTCACAAGATGGGAGCAGTACTTC; clone_size: -; d_call: -; v_call: TRBV15; j_call: TRBJ2-5
cdr3_aa: CSANPGGEETQYF; cdr3_nt: TGCAGCGCAAACCCAGGGGGCGAGGAGACCCAGTACTTC; clone_size: few; d_call: TRBD1; v_call: TRBV29-1; j_call: TRBJ2-5
cdr3_aa: CASSEGTGMPGSTGELFF; cdr3_nt: TGTGCCAGCAGTGAGGGGACCGGTATGCCCGGGAGCACCGGGGAGCTGTTTTTT; clone_size: few; d_call: -; v_call: TRBV6-4; j_call: TRBJ2-2
cdr3_aa: CAAHQGQFNSPLHF; cdr3_nt: TGTGCCGCCCACCAGGGACAATTTAATTCACCCCTCCACTTT; clone_size: -; d_call: -; v_call: TRBV19; j_call: TRBJ1-6
cdr3_aa: CASSEWVPARLGTGELFF; cdr3_nt: TGTGCCAGCAGTGAATGGGTTCCCGCGCGGCTGGGCACCGGGGAGCTGTTTTTT; clone_size: -; d_call: -; v_call: TRBV2; j_call: TRBJ2-2
cdr3_aa: CASRPSDSTSSYEQYF; cdr3_nt: TGTGCCAGCAGACCGTCGGACTCTACTAGCTCCTACGAGCAGTACTTC; clone_size: -; d_call: -; v_call: TRBV9; j_call: TRBJ2-7
cdr3_aa: CASSLELAGADTQYF; cdr3_nt: TGTGCCAGCAGTTTAGAACTAGCGGGAGCAGATACGCAGTATTTT; clone_size: -; d_call: TRBD2; v_call: TRBV27; j_call: TRBJ2-3
cdr3_aa: CASSFPHGYEQYF; cdr3_nt: TGTGCCAGCAGTTTCCCCCACGGGTACGAGCAGTACTTC; clone_size: once; d_call: -; v_call: TRBV28; j_call: TRBJ2-7
cdr3_aa: CASRSGTSVTYEQYF; cdr3_nt: TGTGCCAGCAGGTCCGGGACTAGCGTTACCTACGAGCAGTACTTC; clone_size: once; d_call: TRBD2; v_call: TRBV27; j_call: TRBJ2-7
cdr3_aa: CASSDQTGQETQYF; cdr3_nt: TGTGCCAGCAGTGACCAGACAGGGCAAGAGACCCAGTACTTC; clone_size: -; d_call: TRBD1; v_call: TRBV2; j_call: TRBJ2-5
cdr3_aa: CAWSSGRYEQFF; cdr3_nt: TGTGCCTGGTCCAGCGGGAGGTATGAGCAGTTCTTC; clone_size: -; d_call: TRBD2; v_call: TRBV30; j_call: TRBJ2-1
cdr3_aa: CASSEGTGFPSSAYEQYF; cdr3_nt: TGTGCCAGCAGTGAAGGGACAGGCTTTCCTAGCTCAGCCTACGAGCAGTACTTC; clone_size: -; d_call: TRBD1; v_call: TRBV6-1; j_call: TRBJ2-7
cdr3_aa: CASSPRVGGVKGYTF; cdr3_nt: TGTGCCAGCAGCCCACGAGTAGGAGGGGTGAAGGGCTACACCTTC; clone_size: -; d_call: -; v_call: TRBV27; j_call: TRBJ1-2
cdr3_aa: CASSRDRGQPQHF; cdr3_nt: TGTGCCAGCAGTAGGGACAGGGGTCAGCCCCAGCATTTT; clone_size: -; d_call: TRBD1; v_call: TRBV6-6; j_call: TRBJ1-5
cdr3_aa: CASRFDSHSGNTIYF; cdr3_nt: TGTGCCAGCAGATTTGACAGCCACTCTGGAAACACCATATATTTT; clone_size: -; d_call: -; v_call: TRBV7-9; j_call: TRBJ1-3
cdr3_aa: CASSLSTGGLVNTEAFF; cdr3_nt: TGTGCCAGCAGTTTATCCACAGGGGGTTTGGTGAACACTGAAGCTTTCTTT; clone_size: -; d_call: TRBD1; v_call: TRBV28; j_call: TRBJ1-1
cdr3_aa: CASSIDLEGSSYNSPLHF; cdr3_nt: TGTGCCAGTAGTATAGATCTGGAGGGAAGCTCCTATAATTCACCCCTCCACTTT; clone_size: -; d_call: -; v_call: TRBV19; j_call: TRBJ1-6
cdr3_aa: CASSFLDGSGEQYF; cdr3_nt: TGTGCCAGCAGCTTCCTGGACGGCTCAGGGGAGCAGTACTTC; clone_size: -; d_call: -; v_call: TRBV7-8; j_call: TRBJ2-7
cdr3_aa: CASTLQVRVDEKLFF; cdr3_nt: TGTGCCAGCACCCTCCAAGTACGGGTCGATGAAAAACTGTTTTTT; clone_size: -; d_call: -; v_call: TRBV6-6; j_call: TRBJ1-4
cdr3_aa: CASSQGTSLEQFF; cdr3_nt: TGCGCCAGCAGCCAAGGTACTAGCCTGGAGCAGTTCTTC; clone_size: -; d_call: -; v_call: TRBV4-3; j_call: TRBJ2-1
cdr3_aa: CASSLGLAYETQYF; cdr3_nt: TGCGCCAGCAGCTTGGGACTAGCATACGAGACCCAGTACTTC; clone_size: -; d_call: TRBD2; v_call: TRBV5-1; j_call: TRBJ2-5
cdr3_aa: CASSYGGAETEAFF; cdr3_nt: TGTGCCAGCAGTTATGGGGGGGCTGAAACTGAAGCTTTCTTT; clone_size: -; d_call: -; v_call: TRBV6-6; j_call: TRBJ1-1
cdr3_aa: CASSQSTGLANYGYTF; cdr3_nt: TGCGCCAGCAGCCAATCCACAGGGTTAGCTAACTATGGCTACACCTTC; clone_size: -; d_call: -; v_call: TRBV4-3; j_call: TRBJ1-2
cdr3_aa: CASSIPAPRANEKLFF; cdr3_nt: TGTGCCAGTAGTATACCCGCCCCTCGGGCTAATGAAAAACTGTTTTTT; clone_size: few; d_call: -; v_call: TRBV19; j_call: TRBJ1-4
cdr3_aa: CASSSDVGSQGGSTDTQYF; cdr3_nt: TGTGCCAGCAGCTCCGATGTGGGGTCCCAGGGGGGAAGCACAGATACGCAGTATTTT; clone_size: -; d_call: -; v_call: TRBV5-6; j_call: TRBJ2-3
cdr3_aa: CASSLNSGGALQFF; cdr3_nt: TGCGCCAGCAGCCTAAACTCGGGCGGGGCCCTCCAGTTCTTC; clone_size: -; d_call: -; v_call: TRBV4-3; j_call: TRBJ2-1
cdr3_aa: CASNLGGQGGTEAFF; cdr3_nt: TGCGCCAGCAACTTGGGGGGACAGGGGGGAACTGAAGCTTTCTTT; clone_size: -; d_call: TRBD1; v_call: TRBV5-1; j_call: TRBJ1-1
cdr3_aa: CASSYTGSQPQHF; cdr3_nt: TGTGCCAGCAGTTACACAGGGTCTCAGCCCCAGCATTTT; clone_size: -; d_call: -; v_call: TRBV6-5; j_call: TRBJ1-5